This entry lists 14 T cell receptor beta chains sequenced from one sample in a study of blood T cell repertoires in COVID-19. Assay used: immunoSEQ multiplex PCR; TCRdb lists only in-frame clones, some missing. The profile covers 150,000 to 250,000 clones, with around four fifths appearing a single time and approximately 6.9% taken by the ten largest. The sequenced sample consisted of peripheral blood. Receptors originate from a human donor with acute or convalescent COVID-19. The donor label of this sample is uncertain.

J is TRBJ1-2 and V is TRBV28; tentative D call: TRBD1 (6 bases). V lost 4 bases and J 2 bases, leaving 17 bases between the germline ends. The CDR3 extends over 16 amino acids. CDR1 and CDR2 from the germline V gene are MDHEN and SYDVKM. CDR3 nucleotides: TGTGCCAGCAGTTCTCATTCTGGGGGCCCCAACTATGGCTACACCTTC. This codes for CASSSHSGGPNYGYTF.

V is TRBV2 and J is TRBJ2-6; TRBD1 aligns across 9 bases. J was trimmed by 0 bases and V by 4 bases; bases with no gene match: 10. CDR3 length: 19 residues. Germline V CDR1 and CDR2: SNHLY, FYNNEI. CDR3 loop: CASSARLGTGSSGANVLTF. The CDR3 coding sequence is TGTGCCAGCAGTGCCCGGTTGGGGACAGGGAGCTCTGGGGCCAACGTCCTGACTTTC.

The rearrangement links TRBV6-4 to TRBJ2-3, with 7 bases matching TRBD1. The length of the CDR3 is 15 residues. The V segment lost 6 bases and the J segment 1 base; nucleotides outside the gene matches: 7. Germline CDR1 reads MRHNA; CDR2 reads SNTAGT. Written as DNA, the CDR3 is TGTGCCAGCAGCAAGGGACAGAGTCGCACAGATACGCAGTATTTT. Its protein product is CASSKGQSRTDTQYF.

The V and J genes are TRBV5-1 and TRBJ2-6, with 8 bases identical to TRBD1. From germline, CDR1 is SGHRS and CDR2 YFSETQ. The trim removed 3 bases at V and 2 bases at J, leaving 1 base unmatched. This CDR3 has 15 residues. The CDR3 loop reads CASSSTGAGANVLTF. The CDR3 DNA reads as TGCGCCAGCAGCTCGACAGGGGCTGGGGCCAACGTCCTGACTTTC.

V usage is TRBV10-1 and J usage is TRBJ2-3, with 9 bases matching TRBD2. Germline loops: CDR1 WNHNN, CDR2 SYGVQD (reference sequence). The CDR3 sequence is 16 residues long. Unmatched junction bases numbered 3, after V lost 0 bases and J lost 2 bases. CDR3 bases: TGCGCCAGCAGTGAGTCTCCTAGCGGGAACACAGATACGCAGTATTTT. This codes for CASSESPSGNTDTQYF.

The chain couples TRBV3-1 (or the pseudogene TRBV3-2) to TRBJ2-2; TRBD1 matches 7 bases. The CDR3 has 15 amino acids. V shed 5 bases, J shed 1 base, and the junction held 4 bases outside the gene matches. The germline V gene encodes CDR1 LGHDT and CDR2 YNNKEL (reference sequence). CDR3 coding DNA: TGTGCCAGCAGCGCCGGACAGGTGAACACCGGGGAGCTGTTTTTT. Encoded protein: CASSAGQVNTGELFF.

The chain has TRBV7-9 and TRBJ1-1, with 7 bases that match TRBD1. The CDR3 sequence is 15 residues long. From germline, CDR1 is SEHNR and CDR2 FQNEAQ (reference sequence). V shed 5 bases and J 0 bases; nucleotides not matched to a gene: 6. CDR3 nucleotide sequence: TGTGCCAGCAGCCAGGGGACAGCCATGAACACTGAAGCTTTCTTT. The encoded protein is CASSQGTAMNTEAFF.

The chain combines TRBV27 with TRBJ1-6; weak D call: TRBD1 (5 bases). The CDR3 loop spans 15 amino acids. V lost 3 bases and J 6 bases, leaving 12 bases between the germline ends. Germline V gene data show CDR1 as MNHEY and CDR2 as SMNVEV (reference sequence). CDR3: CASSFEGLINSPLHF. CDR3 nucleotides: TGTGCCAGCAGTTTTGAGGGACTTATTAATTCACCCCTCCACTTT.

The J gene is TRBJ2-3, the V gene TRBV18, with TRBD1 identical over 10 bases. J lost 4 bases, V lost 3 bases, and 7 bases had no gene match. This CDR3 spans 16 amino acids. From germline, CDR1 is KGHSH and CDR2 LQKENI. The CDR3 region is CASSPRTGGSADTQYF. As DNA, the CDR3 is TGTGCCAGCTCACCCCGGACAGGGGGTTCCGCAGATACGCAGTATTTT.

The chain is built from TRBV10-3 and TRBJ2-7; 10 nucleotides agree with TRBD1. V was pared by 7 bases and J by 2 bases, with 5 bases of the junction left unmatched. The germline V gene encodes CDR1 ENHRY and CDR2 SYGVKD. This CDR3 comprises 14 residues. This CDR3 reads CAIKSGTGAYEQYF. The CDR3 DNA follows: TGTGCCATCAAATCCGGGACAGGGGCCTACGAGCAGTACTTC.

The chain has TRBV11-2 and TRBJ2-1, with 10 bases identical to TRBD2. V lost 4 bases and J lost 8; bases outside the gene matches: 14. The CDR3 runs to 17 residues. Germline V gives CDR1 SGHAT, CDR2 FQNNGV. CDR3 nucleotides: TGTGCCAGCAGCTCGGGGGCTAGCGGGAGTGGGGTGCATGAGCAGTTCTTC. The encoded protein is CASSSGASGSGVHEQFF.

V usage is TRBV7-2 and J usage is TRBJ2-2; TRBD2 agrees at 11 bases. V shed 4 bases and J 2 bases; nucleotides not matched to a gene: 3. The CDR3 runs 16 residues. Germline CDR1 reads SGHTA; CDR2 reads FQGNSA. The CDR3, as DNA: TGTGCCAGCAGCTATCTAGCGGGAGGTAACACCGGGGAGCTGTTTTTT. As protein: CASSYLAGGNTGELFF.

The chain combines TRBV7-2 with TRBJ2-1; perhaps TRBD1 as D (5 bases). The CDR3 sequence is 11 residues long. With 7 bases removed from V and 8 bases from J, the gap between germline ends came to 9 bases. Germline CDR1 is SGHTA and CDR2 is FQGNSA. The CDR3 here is CASTLGHEQFF. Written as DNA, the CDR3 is TGTGCCAGCACCTTGGGGCATGAGCAGTTCTTC.

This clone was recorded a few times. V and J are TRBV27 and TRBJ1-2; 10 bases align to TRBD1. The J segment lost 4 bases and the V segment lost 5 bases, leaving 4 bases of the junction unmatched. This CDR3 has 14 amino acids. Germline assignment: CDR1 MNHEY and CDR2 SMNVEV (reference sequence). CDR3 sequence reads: CASSPGQGLYGYTF. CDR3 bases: TGTGCCAGCAGTCCGGGACAGGGGCTCTATGGCTACACCTTC.